This T cell receptor (beta chain) was obtained from a study of blood T cell repertoires in COVID-19. Study summary: Acute and convalescent COVID-19 specimens originated in the United States, Italy and Spain. T cells, B-cell-depleted T cells, or PBMCs supplied cDNA or gDNA.

V dropped 5 bases and J dropped 6; count of bases not matched to a gene: 12. The V gene's germline CDR1 is GTSNPN and CDR2 SVGIG (reference sequence). The CDR3 has 14 residues. As processed by the authors: By means of reference gene primer amplification, nucleated cell counts were estimated. Sequencing was performed with immunoSEQ multiplex PCR; in TCRdb, only in-frame clones are kept and a portion is missing. The V and J calls and clone size are taken from that table; D and trimming were inferred from the DNA. The table includes some 120,000 clones, under 95% detected once. The chain carries TRBV30 and TRBJ1-2; TRBD1 aligns across 7 bases. The sequence was obtained from a man between 45 and 60 years old with active COVID-19. The specimen sequenced was peripheral blood. The CDR3: CAWGRTGAKDGYTF. Here the CDR3 DNA reads TGTGCCTGGGGACGGACAGGCGCGAAGGATGGCTACACCTTC.